These 29 T cell receptor beta chains were sequenced from one sample in a study of blood T cell repertoires in COVID-19. Assay: immunoSEQ multiplex PCR; the TCRdb copy retains only in-frame clones and omits some. The sample contains fewer than 400,000 clones, about 91% of which appear only once. The sequenced sample consisted of PBMCs or T cells enriched from blood (not recorded which). These receptors all come from a woman aged 18-29 years who had recovered from COVID-19.

This clone showed up just once. V usage is TRBV28 and J usage is TRBJ1-5; no firm D call. V was cut by 6 bases and J by 6 bases, with 3 bases left in between. CDR1 is MDHEN and CDR2 is SYDVKM in the germline V gene. The CDR3 is made up of 10 amino acids. The CDR3, as DNA: TGTGCCAGCAGCTTTCAGCCCCAGCATTTT. Translated: CASSFQPQHF.

The rearrangement uses TRBV27 and TRBJ2-7; maybe TRBD1 (5 bases). The CDR3 sequence is 13 residues long. Germline values: CDR1 MNHEY, CDR2 SMNVEV (reference sequence). With 3 bases removed from V and 1 base from J, the gap between germline ends came to 7 bases. The CDR3 loop reads CASSFAGSYEQYF. DNA for the CDR3: TGTGCCAGCAGTTTTGCAGGGTCCTACGAGCAGTACTTC.

The chain is built from TRBV28 and TRBJ1-1; D gene ambiguous. This CDR3 is 17 amino acids long. The germline V and J ends were trimmed by 5 bases and 2 bases, with 21 bases remaining between them. CDR1 MDHEN and CDR2 SYDVKM come from the germline V gene. This CDR3 is CASSTKIGRELNTEAFF. The CDR3 DNA sequence: TGTGCCAGCAGTACCAAAATAGGGAGGGAGCTCAACACTGAAGCTTTCTTT.

The chain recombines TRBV4-2 with TRBJ1-4; 10 bases agree with TRBD1. The CDR3 is 16 residues long. Germline V gives CDR1 LGHNA, CDR2 YNFKEQ. The V segment lost 2 bases and the J segment 8 bases; nucleotides outside the gene matches: 8. The CDR3 here is CASSQLRQGAGEKLFF. The CDR3 DNA follows: TGTGCCAGCAGCCAACTTAGACAGGGGGCTGGGGAAAAACTGTTTTTT.

The V call is TRBV3-1 (or the pseudogene TRBV3-2), the J call TRBJ2-1; 9 nucleotides match TRBD2. Trimming at V came to 4 bases and at J to 6 bases, leaving 4 bases not matched to a gene. The CDR3 runs to 14 residues. CDR1 is LGHDT, CDR2 YNNKEL, per germline (reference sequence). The CDR3: CASSPGLALNEQFF. In nucleotides, the CDR3 is TGTGCCAGCAGCCCGGGACTAGCCCTCAATGAGCAGTTCTTC.

The chain is built from TRBV9 and TRBJ2-7, with TRBD2 matching 9 bases. Losses at the gene ends were 4 bases for V and 2 bases for J; bases not matched to a gene: 7. The germline V gene encodes CDR1 SGDLS and CDR2 YYNGEE. The CDR3 totals 15 residues. CDR3 sequence: CASSPGLAKTYEQYF. The CDR3 coding sequence is TGTGCCAGCAGCCCAGGACTAGCGAAAACCTACGAGCAGTACTTC.

This clone was seen more than once but under ten times. The chain couples TRBV6-6 to TRBJ2-2; D perhaps matches TRBD1 (6 bases). Germline values: CDR1 MNHNY, CDR2 SVGAGI (reference sequence). Trimming removed 5 bases from V and 4 bases from J, with 20 bases in between. The CDR3 spans 17 residues. For the CDR3, the DNA is TGTGCCAGCAGTCAACCCCCCAGGACAGACGCCACCGGGGAGCTGTTTTTT. Amino acids: CASSQPPRTDATGELFF.

For this clone: This specimen includes other DNA sequences encoding the same CDR3. The chain recombines TRBV6-2 or TRBV6-3 with TRBJ2-7; no definite D call. The CDR3 totals 11 residues. Germline assignment: CDR1 MNHEY and CDR2 SVGEGT. With 6 bases removed from V and 2 bases from J, the gap between germline ends came to 5 bases. CDR3 sequence reads: CASSSAYEQYF. The CDR3 DNA reads TGTGCCAGCAGCTCGGCCTACGAGCAGTACTTC.

This chain connects TRBV7-9 to TRBJ2-5, with 9 bases that match TRBD2. The CDR3 is 17 amino acids. V gave up 2 bases and J gave up 2 bases; unmatched junction bases: 9. Looked up from germline, CDR1 is SEHNR and CDR2 is FQNEAQ (reference sequence). DNA for the CDR3: TGTGCCAGCAGCTTAATGAGTGGCGGGGGGGCTCAAGAGACCCAGTACTTC. Translation gives CASSLMSGGGAQETQYF. The variable domain in full, with the rest retrieved from reference TRBV7-9 and TRBJ2-5, is DTGVSQNPRHKITKRGQNVTFRCDPISEHNRLYWYRQTLGQGPEFLTYFQNEAQLEKSRLLSDRFSAERPKGSFSTLEIQRTEQGDSAMYLCASSLMSGGGAQETQYFGPGTRLLVL.

V gene TRBV5-6 combines with J gene TRBJ1-3; TRBD1 might be the D (6 bases). Germline CDR1 is SGHDT and CDR2 is YYEEEE. V lost 2 bases and J 0 bases, leaving 15 bases between the germline ends. The CDR3 runs 17 residues. CDR3 nucleotides: TGTGCCAGCAGCTTTGGCGGACAGACCTTCTCTGGAAACACCATATATTTT. It is translated as CASSFGGQTFSGNTIYF.

The rearrangement joins TRBV3-1 (or the pseudogene TRBV3-2) to TRBJ1-1; D not resolved. CDR3 length equals 13 residues. CDR1 LGHDT and CDR2 YNNKEL come from the germline V gene (reference sequence). V was cut by 3 bases and J by 5 bases, with 10 bases left in between. CDR3 DNA sequence: TGTGCCAGCAGCCACACCGATCGGACTGAAGCTTTCTTT. Translation gives CASSHTDRTEAFF.

This chain uses TRBV7-2 with TRBJ2-5, with 10 nucleotides matching TRBD2. CDR1 and CDR2 (germline): SGHTA, FQGNSA. V lost 5 bases to trimming and J lost 6 bases; unmatched junction nucleotides: 9. This CDR3 comprises 15 residues. The CDR3 protein is CASSASGGAAKTQYF. The CDR3 DNA follows: TGTGCCAGCAGCGCGAGCGGGGGGGCAGCGAAGACCCAGTACTTC.

The chain employs TRBV30 and TRBJ2-7; 9 positions agree with TRBD1. V shed 2 bases, J shed 6 bases, and the junction held 11 bases outside the gene matches. The CDR3 is 15 residues long. Germline-derived CDR1 and CDR2 are GTSNPN and SVGIG (reference sequence). As DNA, the CDR3 is TGTGCCTGGAGTAGGCGTTCGGGACAGGGAAGCGAGCAGTACTTC. Translating gives CAWSRRSGQGSEQYF.

This chain links TRBV7-6 with TRBJ2-1; no clear D gene. Germline CDR1 reads SGHVS; CDR2 reads FNYEAQ. This CDR3 has 18 amino acids. Trimming took 1 base from V and 2 from J, leaving 18 bases between them. The CDR3 bases are TGTGCCAGCAGCTTAGGGGTTAGCATGCGCGCCACCTACAATGAGCAGTTCTTC. Translating it yields CASSLGVSMRATYNEQFF.

The CDR3 DNA reads as TGTGCCAGCAGTTTACTTATGTCCCAGGCGATGAACACTGAAGCTTTCTTT. Amino acids: CASSLLMSQAMNTEAFF. The chain joins TRBV28 to TRBJ1-1; unclear D gene. Trimming pared 2 bases from V and 0 bases from J, leaving 16 bases between. The CDR3 is 17 residues long. Per germline, CDR1 MDHEN and CDR2 SYDVKM.

V gene TRBV19 combines with J gene TRBJ2-1, with TRBD1 matching 7 bases. Germline values: CDR1 LNHDA, CDR2 SQIVND (reference sequence). Trimming cost V 2 bases and J 5 bases; bases outside gene matches: 3. This CDR3 has 14 amino acids. The CDR3: CASSITGTDNEQFF. The CDR3 region has the DNA TGTGCCAGTAGTATAACGGGGACAGACAATGAGCAGTTCTTC.

The genes are TRBV7-8 and TRBJ1-2; D gene uncertain. Germline V gene lookup returns CDR1 SGHVS and CDR2 FQNEAQ. The germline V and J ends were trimmed by 0 bases and 6 bases, with 8 bases remaining between them. This CDR3 region has 13 residues. CDR3 in amino acids: CASSLAHLDGYTF. CDR3 bases: TGTGCCAGCAGCTTAGCGCATCTAGATGGCTACACCTTC.

The chain links TRBV2 to TRBJ1-1, with TRBD1 identical over 10 bases. The CDR3 runs 16 residues. Trimming removed 5 bases from V and 3 bases from J; junction bases left unmatched: 9. CDR1 and CDR2 (germline): SNHLY, FYNNEI. The CDR3 here is CASSPLGTGEDTEAFF. As DNA, the CDR3 is TGTGCCAGCAGTCCTCTCGGGACAGGGGAGGACACTGAAGCTTTCTTT.

V usage is TRBV7-2 and J usage is TRBJ1-2; 8 bases map to TRBD1. Per the germline V gene, CDR1 is SGHTA and CDR2 is FQGNSA. The CDR3 extends over 15 amino acids. V lost 1 base, J lost 4 bases, and 5 bases stayed unmatched. CDR3 in amino acids: CASSLDWGQVYGYTF. Here the CDR3 DNA reads TGTGCCAGCAGCTTAGATTGGGGACAGGTCTATGGCTACACCTTC.

This clone is a singleton in its sample. The V and J genes are TRBV4-2 and TRBJ1-2; 10 bases match TRBD1. Germline-derived CDR1 and CDR2 are LGHNA and YNFKEQ. J gave up 5 bases and V 4 bases, and 10 bases lay outside the gene matches. The CDR3 sequence is 16 residues long. For the CDR3, the DNA is TGTGCCAGCAGCCGCCCGGGACAGGGGTTCACTTATGGCTACACCTTC. Amino acid sequence: CASSRPGQGFTYGYTF.

The rearrangement joins TRBV19 to TRBJ1-2; 7 bases agree with TRBD1. There are 15 residues in the CDR3. CDR1 LNHDA and CDR2 SQIVND come from the germline V gene (reference sequence). With 9 bases clipped from V and 5 bases from J, the junction kept 15 bases outside the gene matches. This chain's CDR3 is CASTDQNRGRYGYTF. CDR3 sequence (DNA): TGTGCCAGCACCGATCAGAACAGGGGAAGGTATGGCTACACCTTC.

This clone showed up just a few times. J is TRBJ1-3 and V is TRBV5-6; 9 bases are a match to TRBD1. V was clipped by 4 bases and J by 3 bases; unmatched bases: 2. Germline CDR1 SGHDT, CDR2 YYEEEE. This CDR3 is built from 14 residues. CDR3 residues: CASSGDRVGNTIYF. Here the CDR3 DNA reads TGTGCCAGCAGCGGGGACAGGGTTGGAAACACCATATATTTT.

CDR3 sequence reads: CASTQNSYNEQFF. The CDR3 DNA reads TGTGCCAGCACCCAGAACAGCTACAATGAGCAGTTCTTC. The chain has TRBV28 and TRBJ2-1; no clear D gene. Germline CDR1 is MDHEN and CDR2 is SYDVKM. The germline V and J ends were trimmed by 7 bases and 3 bases, with 10 bases remaining between them. The CDR3 has 13 amino acids.

The genes are TRBV6-2 or TRBV6-3 and TRBJ2-5, with D perhaps TRBD2 (6 bases). The CDR3 is 14 amino acids. Germline values: CDR1 MNHEY, CDR2 SVGEGT. Trimming shortened V by 4 bases and J by 0 bases, and 9 bases separated the two germline ends. The CDR3 bases are TGTGCCAGCAGTTCGGGACTGTACCAAGAGACCCAGTACTTC. Amino acid sequence: CASSSGLYQETQYF.

CDR3 residues: CASSQGLAGGFETQYF. The DNA of the CDR3 is TGCGCCAGCAGCCAGGGACTAGCGGGAGGTTTTGAGACCCAGTACTTC. The genes are TRBV5-1 and TRBJ2-5, with 15 bases identical to TRBD2. The CDR3 has 16 residues. CDR1 and CDR2 from the germline V gene are SGHRS and YFSETQ. V shed 4 bases and J 5 bases; nucleotides not matched to a gene: 6.

The V call is TRBV15, the J call TRBJ2-7; weak D call: TRBD2 (5 bases). Germline V gives CDR1 LNHNV, CDR2 YYDKDF (reference sequence). This CDR3 has 17 residues. V gave up 2 bases and J gave up 6 bases, with 23 bases separating them. The CDR3 spells CATSRLSPRARVGEQYF. CDR3 nucleotides: TGTGCCACCAGCAGATTAAGTCCGCGGGCCCGCGTTGGCGAGCAGTACTTC.

The chain has TRBV5-5 and TRBJ1-5; the D is unclear. The CDR3 totals 15 residues. The V end lost 4 bases, the J end lost 2 bases, and 13 bases lay between the germline ends. Per the germline V gene, CDR1 is SGHKS and CDR2 is YYEKEE (reference sequence). CDR3 residues: CASSPGLQGNQPQHF. The DNA for the CDR3 is TGTGCCAGCAGCCCCGGTTTGCAGGGCAATCAGCCCCAGCATTTT.

The chain has TRBV6-5 and TRBJ1-4; no clear D. The CDR3 runs 14 residues. V was trimmed by 1 base and J by 7 bases, leaving 10 bases between them. Germline V gene data show CDR1 as MNHEY and CDR2 as SVGAGI. CDR3: CASSYFTRGEKLFF. CDR3 bases: TGTGCCAGCAGTTACTTTACGCGAGGTGAAAAACTGTTTTTT.

This sequence joins TRBV9 and TRBJ2-1, with 7 nucleotides matching TRBD2. The CDR3 has 14 amino acids. V shed 8 bases, J shed 9 bases, and the junction held 14 bases outside the gene matches. Germline CDR1 is SGDLS and CDR2 is YYNGEE. In DNA form, the CDR3 reads TGTGCCAGTGCCCCGGGACTATTAGGCATTGAGCAGTTCTTC. Its protein is CASAPGLLGIEQFF.